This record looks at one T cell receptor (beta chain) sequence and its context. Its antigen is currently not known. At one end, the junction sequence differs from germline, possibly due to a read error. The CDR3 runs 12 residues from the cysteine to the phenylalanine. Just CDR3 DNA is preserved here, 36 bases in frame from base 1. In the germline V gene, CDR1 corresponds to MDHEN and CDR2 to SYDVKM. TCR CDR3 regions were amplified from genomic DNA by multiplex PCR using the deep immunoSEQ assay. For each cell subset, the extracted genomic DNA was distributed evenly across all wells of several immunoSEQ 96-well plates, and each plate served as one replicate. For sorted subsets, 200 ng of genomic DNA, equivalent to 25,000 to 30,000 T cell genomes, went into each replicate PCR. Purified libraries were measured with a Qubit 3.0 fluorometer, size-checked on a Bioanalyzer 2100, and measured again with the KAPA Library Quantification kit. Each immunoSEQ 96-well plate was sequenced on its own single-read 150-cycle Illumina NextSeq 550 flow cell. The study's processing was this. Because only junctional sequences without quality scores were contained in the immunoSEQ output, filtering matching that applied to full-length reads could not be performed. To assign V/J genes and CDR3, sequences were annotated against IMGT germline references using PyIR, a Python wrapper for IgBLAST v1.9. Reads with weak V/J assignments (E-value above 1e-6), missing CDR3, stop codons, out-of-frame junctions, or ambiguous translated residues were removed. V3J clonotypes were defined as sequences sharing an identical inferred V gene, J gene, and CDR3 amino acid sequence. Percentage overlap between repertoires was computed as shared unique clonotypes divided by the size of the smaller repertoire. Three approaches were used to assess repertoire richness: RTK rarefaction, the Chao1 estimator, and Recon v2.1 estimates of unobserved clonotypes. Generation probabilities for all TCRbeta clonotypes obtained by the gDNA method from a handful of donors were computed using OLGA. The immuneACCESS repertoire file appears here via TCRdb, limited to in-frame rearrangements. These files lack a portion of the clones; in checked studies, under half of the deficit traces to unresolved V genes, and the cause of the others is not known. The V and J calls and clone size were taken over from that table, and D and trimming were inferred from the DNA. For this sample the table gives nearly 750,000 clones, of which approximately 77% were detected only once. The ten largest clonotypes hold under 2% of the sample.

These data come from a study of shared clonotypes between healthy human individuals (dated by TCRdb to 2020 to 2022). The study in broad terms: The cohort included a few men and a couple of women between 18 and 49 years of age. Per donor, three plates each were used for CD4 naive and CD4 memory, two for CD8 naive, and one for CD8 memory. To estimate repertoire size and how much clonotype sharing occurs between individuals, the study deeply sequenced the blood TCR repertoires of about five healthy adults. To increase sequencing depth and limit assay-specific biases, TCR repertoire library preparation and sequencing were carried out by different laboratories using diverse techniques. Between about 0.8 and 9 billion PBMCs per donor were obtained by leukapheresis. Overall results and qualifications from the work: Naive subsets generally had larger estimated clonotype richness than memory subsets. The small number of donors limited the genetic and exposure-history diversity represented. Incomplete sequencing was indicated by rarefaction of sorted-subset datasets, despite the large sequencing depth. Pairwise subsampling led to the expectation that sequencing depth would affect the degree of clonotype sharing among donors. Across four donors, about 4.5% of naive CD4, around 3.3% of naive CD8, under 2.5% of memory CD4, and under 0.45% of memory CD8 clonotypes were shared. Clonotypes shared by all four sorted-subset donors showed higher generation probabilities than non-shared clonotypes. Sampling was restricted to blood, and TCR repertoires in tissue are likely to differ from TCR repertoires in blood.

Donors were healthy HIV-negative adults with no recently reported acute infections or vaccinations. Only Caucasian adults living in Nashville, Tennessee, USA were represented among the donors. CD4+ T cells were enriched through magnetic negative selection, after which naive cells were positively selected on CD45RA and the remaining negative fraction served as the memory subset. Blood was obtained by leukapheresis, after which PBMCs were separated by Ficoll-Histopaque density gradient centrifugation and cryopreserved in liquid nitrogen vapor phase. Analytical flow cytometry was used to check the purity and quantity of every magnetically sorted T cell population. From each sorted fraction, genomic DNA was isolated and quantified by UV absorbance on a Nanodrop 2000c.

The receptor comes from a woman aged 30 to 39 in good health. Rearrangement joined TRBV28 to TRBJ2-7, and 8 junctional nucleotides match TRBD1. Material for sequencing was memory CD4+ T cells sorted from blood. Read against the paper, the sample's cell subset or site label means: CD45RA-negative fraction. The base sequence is TGTGCCAGCAGTTTAGGCCGACAGGGGCAATCTTTC. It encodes CASSLGRQGQSF.